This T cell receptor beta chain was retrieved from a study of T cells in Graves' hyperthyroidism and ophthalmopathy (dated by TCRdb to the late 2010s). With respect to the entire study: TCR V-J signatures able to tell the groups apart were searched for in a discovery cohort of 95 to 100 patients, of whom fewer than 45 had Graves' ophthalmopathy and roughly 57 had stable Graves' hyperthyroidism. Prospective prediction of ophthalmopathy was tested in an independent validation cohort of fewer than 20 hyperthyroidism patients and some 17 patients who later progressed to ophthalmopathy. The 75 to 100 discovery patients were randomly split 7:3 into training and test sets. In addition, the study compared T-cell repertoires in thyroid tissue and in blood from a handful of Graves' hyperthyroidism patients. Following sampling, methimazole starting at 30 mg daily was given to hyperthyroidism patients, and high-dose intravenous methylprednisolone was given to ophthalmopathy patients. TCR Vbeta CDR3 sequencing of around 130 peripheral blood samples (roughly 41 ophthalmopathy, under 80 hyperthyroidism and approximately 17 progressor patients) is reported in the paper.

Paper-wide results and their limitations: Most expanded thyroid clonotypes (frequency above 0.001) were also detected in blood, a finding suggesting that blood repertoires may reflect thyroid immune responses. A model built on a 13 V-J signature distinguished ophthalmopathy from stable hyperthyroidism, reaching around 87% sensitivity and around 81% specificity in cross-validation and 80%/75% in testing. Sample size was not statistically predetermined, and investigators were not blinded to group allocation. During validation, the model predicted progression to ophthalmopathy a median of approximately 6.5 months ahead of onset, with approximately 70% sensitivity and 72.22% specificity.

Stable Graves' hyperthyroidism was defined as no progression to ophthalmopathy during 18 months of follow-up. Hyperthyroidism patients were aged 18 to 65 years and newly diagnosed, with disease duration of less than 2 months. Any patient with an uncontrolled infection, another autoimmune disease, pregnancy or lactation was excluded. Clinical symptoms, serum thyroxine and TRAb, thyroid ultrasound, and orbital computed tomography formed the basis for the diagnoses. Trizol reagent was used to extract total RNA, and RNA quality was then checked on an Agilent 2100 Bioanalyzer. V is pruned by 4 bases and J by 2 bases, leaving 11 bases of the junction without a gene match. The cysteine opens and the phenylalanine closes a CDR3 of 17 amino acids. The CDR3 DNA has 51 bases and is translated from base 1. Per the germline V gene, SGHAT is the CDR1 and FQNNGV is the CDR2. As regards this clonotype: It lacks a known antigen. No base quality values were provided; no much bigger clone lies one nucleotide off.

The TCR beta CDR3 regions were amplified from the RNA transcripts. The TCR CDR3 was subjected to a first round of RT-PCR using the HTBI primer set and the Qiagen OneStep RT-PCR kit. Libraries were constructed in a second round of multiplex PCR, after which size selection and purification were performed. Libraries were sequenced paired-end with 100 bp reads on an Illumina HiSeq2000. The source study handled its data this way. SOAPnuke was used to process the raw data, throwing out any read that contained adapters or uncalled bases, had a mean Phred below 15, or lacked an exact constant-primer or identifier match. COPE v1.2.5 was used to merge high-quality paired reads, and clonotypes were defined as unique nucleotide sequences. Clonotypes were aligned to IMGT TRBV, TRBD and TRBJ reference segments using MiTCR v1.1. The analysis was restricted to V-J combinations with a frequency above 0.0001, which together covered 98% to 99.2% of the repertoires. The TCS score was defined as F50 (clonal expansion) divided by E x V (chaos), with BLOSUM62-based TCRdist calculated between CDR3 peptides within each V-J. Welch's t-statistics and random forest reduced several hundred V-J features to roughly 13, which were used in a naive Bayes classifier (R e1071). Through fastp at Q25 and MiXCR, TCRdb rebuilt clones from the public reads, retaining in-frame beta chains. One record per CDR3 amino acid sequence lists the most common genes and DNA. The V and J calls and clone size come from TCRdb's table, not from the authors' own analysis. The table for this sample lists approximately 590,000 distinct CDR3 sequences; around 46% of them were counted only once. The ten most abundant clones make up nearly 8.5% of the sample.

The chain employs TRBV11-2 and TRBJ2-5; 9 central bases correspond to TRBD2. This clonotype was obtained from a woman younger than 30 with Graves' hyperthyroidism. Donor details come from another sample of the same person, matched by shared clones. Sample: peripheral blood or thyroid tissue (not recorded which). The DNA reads TGTGCCAGCAGCTCCGGGGGGGGTAGCGGGAGTCAAGAGACCCAGTACTTC. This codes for CASSSGGGSGSQETQYF.